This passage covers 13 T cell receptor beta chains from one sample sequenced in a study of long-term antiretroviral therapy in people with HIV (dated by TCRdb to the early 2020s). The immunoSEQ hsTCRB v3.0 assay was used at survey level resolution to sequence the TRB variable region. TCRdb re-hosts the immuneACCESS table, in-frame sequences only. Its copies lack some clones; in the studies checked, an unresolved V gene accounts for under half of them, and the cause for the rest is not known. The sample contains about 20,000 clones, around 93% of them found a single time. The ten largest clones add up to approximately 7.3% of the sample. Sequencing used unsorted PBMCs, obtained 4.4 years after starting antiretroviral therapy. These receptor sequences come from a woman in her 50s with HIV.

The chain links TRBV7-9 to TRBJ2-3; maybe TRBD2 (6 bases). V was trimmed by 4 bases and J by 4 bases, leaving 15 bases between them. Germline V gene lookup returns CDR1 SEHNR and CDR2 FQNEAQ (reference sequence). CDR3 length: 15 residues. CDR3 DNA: TGTGCCAGCAGCTCCCGGGACTGGATCCCAGATACGCAGTATTTT. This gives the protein CASSSRDWIPDTQYF.

The CDR3 sequence is CASSLTGDGLGIEKLFF. For the CDR3, the DNA is TGCGCCAGCAGCTTGACAGGGGATGGGCTAGGTATCGAAAAACTGTTTTTT. This chain links TRBV5-1 with TRBJ1-4; 7 nucleotides agree with TRBD1. Germline CDR1 SGHRS, CDR2 YFSETQ. This CDR3 has 17 amino acids. V was clipped by 1 base and J by 8 bases; unmatched bases: 14.

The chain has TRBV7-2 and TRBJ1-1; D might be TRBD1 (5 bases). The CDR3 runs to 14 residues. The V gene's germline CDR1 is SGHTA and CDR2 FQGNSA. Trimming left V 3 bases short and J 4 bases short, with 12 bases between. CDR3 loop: CASSLIVGGTEAFF. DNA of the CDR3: TGTGCCAGCAGCTTGATTGTGGGGGGCACTGAAGCTTTCTTT.

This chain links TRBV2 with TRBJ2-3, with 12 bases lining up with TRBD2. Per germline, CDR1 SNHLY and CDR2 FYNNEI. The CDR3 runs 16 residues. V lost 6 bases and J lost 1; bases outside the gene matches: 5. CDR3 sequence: CASRPTSGGRTDTQYF. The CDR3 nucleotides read TGTGCCAGCAGACCTACTAGCGGGGGGCGCACAGATACGCAGTATTTT.

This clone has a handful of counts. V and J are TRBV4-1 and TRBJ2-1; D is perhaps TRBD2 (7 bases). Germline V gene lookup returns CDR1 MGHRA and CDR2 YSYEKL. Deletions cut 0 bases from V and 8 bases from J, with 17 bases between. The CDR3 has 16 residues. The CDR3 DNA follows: TGCGCCAGCAGCCAAGATTGGGGGGGGGCCGTCGATGAGCAGTTCTTC. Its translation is CASSQDWGGAVDEQFF.

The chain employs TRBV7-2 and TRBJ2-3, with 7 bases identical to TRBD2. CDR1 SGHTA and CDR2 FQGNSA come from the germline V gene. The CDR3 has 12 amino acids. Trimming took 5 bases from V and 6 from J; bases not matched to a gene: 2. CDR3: CASSMRGDTQYF. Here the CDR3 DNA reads TGTGCCAGCAGCATGCGGGGGGATACGCAGTATTTT.

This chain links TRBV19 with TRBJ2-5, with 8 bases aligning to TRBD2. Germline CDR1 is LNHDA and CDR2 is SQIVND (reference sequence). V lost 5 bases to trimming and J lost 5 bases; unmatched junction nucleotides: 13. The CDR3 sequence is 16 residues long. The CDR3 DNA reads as TGTGCCAGTAGTCCCTCGTATGATAGCGGGGTTGAGACCCAGTACTTC. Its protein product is CASSPSYDSGVETQYF.

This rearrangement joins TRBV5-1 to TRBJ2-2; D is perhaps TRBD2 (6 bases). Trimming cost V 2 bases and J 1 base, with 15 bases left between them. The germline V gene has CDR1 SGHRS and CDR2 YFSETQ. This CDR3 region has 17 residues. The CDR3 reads CASSFGGLALNTGELFF. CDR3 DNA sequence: TGCGCCAGCAGCTTCGGCGGGCTAGCGTTGAACACCGGGGAGCTGTTTTTT.

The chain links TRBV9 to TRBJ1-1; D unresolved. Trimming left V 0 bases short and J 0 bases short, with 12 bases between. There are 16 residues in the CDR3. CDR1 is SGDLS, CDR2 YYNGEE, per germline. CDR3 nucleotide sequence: TGTGCCAGCAGCGTAGACGCCGGCAGTATGAACACTGAAGCTTTCTTT. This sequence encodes CASSVDAGSMNTEAFF. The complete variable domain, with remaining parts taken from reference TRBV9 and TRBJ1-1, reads DSGVTQTPKHLITATGQRVTLRCSPRSGDLSVYWYQQSLDQGLQFLIQYYNGEERAKGNILERFSAQQFPDLHSELNLSSLELGDSALYFCASSVDAGSMNTEAFFGQGTRLTVV.

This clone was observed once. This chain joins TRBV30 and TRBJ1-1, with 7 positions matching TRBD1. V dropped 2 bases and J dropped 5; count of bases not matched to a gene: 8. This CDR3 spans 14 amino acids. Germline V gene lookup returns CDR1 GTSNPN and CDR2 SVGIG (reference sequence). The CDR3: CAWSISGGGTEAFF. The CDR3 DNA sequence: TGTGCCTGGAGTATATCAGGGGGGGGGACTGAAGCTTTCTTT.

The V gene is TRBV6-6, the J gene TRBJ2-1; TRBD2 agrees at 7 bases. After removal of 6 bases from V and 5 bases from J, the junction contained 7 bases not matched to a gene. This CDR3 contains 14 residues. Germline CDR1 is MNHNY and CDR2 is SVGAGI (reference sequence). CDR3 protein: CASRIGLDHNEQFF. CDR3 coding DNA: TGTGCCAGCAGAATCGGACTAGACCACAATGAGCAGTTCTTC.

CDR3 nucleotides: TGTGCCAGCTCAGCACTCGGGACAGGCCTTCCTACGCCCCAGCATTTT. Amino acid sequence: CASSALGTGLPTPQHF. The gene calls are TRBV18 and TRBJ1-5; 8 bases are a match to TRBD1. The CDR3 length is 16 residues. Germline CDR1 and CDR2: KGHSH and LQKENI. The V and J ends lost 5 bases and 9 bases, in that order; junction bases with no gene match: 15. Supplemented by reference TRBV18 and TRBJ1-5, the full variable domain reads NAGVMQNPRHLVRRRGQEARLRCSPMKGHSHVYWYRQLPEEGLKFMVYLQKENIIDESGMPKERFSAEFPKEGPSILRIQQVVRGDSAAYFCASSALGTGLPTPQHFGDGTRLSIL.

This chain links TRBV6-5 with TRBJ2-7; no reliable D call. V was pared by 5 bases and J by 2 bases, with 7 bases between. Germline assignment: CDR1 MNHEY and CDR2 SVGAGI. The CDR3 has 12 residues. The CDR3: CASSPRPYEQYF. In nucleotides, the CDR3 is TGTGCCAGCAGTCCGCGCCCCTACGAGCAGTACTTC.